This is a list of T cell receptor beta chains from one sample in a study of blood T cell repertoires in COVID-19. Clones were read by immunoSEQ multiplex PCR, and TCRdb kept only the in-frame ones, dropping some. The repertoire holds just over 350,000 clones, around nine tenths seen once, with about 7.1% in the top ten. The sample comprised peripheral blood. These receptors were collected from a woman aged 55-69 years with COVID-19, enrolled during active disease. CDR3s include the opening cysteine and the closing phenylalanine or tryptophan.

CDR3aa	v_gene	j_gene	len
CASSRTGGGNQPQHF	TRBV6-2/TRBV6-3	TRBJ1-5	15
CASTPQTDTQYF	TRBV12-3/TRBV12-4	TRBJ2-3	12
CASSLRTENTEAFF	TRBV4-2	TRBJ1-1	14
CASSVATTGNYPDTQYF	TRBV9	TRBJ2-3	17
CASSGSGGSGNTIYF	TRBV9	TRBJ1-3	15
CASSYYAGRITGELFF	TRBV6-2/TRBV6-3	TRBJ2-2	16
CASRPGTSESYEQYF	TRBV6-6	TRBJ2-7	15
CASILTGTAYNEQFF	TRBV28	TRBJ2-1	15
CAWSSSWGGGTQYF	TRBV30	TRBJ2-5	14
CASRGTGISPLHF	TRBV5-1	TRBJ1-6	13
CASRLARVESYEQYF	TRBV12-2	TRBJ2-7	15
CASSRENTEAFF	TRBV2	TRBJ1-1	12